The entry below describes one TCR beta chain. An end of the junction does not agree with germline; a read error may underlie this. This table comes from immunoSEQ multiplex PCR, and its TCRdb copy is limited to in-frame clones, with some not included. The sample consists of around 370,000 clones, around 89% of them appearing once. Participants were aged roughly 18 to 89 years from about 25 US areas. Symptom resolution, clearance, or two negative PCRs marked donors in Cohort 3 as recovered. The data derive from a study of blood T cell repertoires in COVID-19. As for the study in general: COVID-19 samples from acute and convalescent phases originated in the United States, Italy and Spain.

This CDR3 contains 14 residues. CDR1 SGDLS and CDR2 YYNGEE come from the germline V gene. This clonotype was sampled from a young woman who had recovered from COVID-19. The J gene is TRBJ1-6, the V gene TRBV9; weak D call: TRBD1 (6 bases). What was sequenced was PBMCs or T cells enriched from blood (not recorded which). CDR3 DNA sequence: TGTGCCAGCAGCGCGAACAGGGATAACTCACCCCTCCACTTT. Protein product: CASSANRDNSPLHF.